This T cell receptor (beta chain) was profiled in a study of T cell repertoires in cytomegalovirus infection. A note on this clonotype: What it binds is not known.

Trimming pared 3 bases from V and 10 bases from J, leaving 19 bases between. Per the germline V gene, CDR1 is SGDLS and CDR2 is YYNGEE. This CDR3 spans 14 amino acids. TCRdb processed the reads anew with MiXCR; each CDR3 protein has one entry. The sample yields some 900,000 distinct CDR3 sequences, 32% seen once. The sequence came from a human donor in good health (CMV status not recorded). Some clones in this sample may be carry-over from other donors' samples. Sequenced here: cultured CD8+ T cells from PBMCs, sampled from culture after CMV antigen stimulation. This chain links TRBV9 with TRBJ1-1, with D tentatively TRBD1 (5 bases). CDR3 DNA: TGTGCCAGCAGCGAGTTCGGGGGGGTGGTTAGAGCTTTCTTT. Amino acids: CASSEFGGVVRAFF.